The 30 T cell receptor beta chains in this list originate from one sample, sequenced in a study of long-term antiretroviral therapy in people with HIV. Researchers ran immunoSEQ v3.0 at survey level. The assay was immunoSEQ multiplex PCR, and TCRdb's table has in-frame clones only and misses some. The repertoire holds 15,000 or so clones, with 85% to 90% as singletons. The sample here was unsorted PBMCs, taken 0.7 years before starting antiretroviral therapy. These receptors all stem from a man between 50 and 59 years old with HIV.

The chain couples TRBV30 to TRBJ2-3; D is unresolved. The length of the CDR3 is 14 residues. Trimming took 3 bases from V and 2 from J, leaving 12 bases between them. Germline V gene lookup returns CDR1 GTSNPN and CDR2 SVGIG (reference sequence). CDR3: CAWSPGFTTDTQYF. CDR3 DNA sequence: TGTGCCTGGAGCCCCGGATTCACCACAGATACGCAGTATTTT.

The chain uses TRBV7-9 and TRBJ2-3, with a possible D match to TRBD2 (6 bases). Germline V gene lookup returns CDR1 SEHNR and CDR2 FQNEAQ (reference sequence). The V end was cut by 6 bases, the J end by 3 bases, with 13 bases between. The CDR3 spans 14 residues. CDR3 protein: CASSKARGTDTQYF. Here the CDR3 DNA reads TGTGCCAGCAGTAAAGCGCGGGGTACAGATACGCAGTATTTT.

The V and J genes are TRBV29-1 and TRBJ2-1; possibly TRBD2 for D (7 bases). This CDR3 is built from 16 residues. Trimming removed 6 bases from V and 0 bases from J, with 18 bases in between. Germline V gene lookup returns CDR1 SQVTM and CDR2 ANQGSEA. CDR3 sequence: CSVEGGARSSYNEQFF. CDR3 in DNA: TGCAGCGTCGAGGGGGGGGCCAGGAGCTCCTACAATGAGCAGTTCTTC.

The chain employs TRBV6-5 and TRBJ2-1; 10 positions match TRBD2. With 5 bases clipped from V and 3 bases from J, the junction kept 4 bases outside the gene matches. The CDR3 has 15 amino acids. The V gene's germline CDR1 is MNHEY and CDR2 SVGAGI. The CDR3 region has the DNA TGTGCCAGCAGTCGAAAGCGGGGGGGCTACAATGAGCAGTTCTTC. Translating gives CASSRKRGGYNEQFF.

The V and J genes are TRBV5-4 and TRBJ2-1; D is ambiguous. The CDR3 has 15 residues. From germline, CDR1 is SGHNT and CDR2 YYREEE (reference sequence). Trimming removed 0 bases from V and 2 bases from J, with 9 bases in between. The CDR3 sequence is CASSLDSGTYNEQFF. The CDR3 DNA sequence: TGTGCCAGCAGCTTGGATTCTGGAACCTACAATGAGCAGTTCTTC. Full variable domain (missing parts from reference TRBV5-4 and TRBJ2-1): ETGVTQSPTHLIKTRGQQVTLRCSSQSGHNTVSWYQQALGQGPQFIFQYYREEENGRGNFPPRFSGLQFPNYSSELNVNALELDDSALYLCASSLDSGTYNEQFFGPGTRLTVL.

J is TRBJ2-7 and V is TRBV30; D unresolved. Per germline, CDR1 GTSNPN and CDR2 SVGIG (reference sequence). The CDR3 extends over 16 amino acids. Trimming stripped 0 bases from V and 2 bases from J, with 17 bases between. The CDR3 loop reads CAWSVRLTEVTYEQYF. The CDR3 nucleotides are TGTGCCTGGAGTGTCCGATTAACAGAAGTAACCTACGAGCAGTACTTC.

The CDR3 DNA reads TGTGCCAGCAGCCTGGCCGGGACTGCTCAGGGCGAGCAGTACTTC. Translation: CASSLAGTAQGEQYF. The genes are TRBV9 and TRBJ2-7; TRBD2 might be the D (6 bases). Germline V CDR1 and CDR2: SGDLS, YYNGEE. V was clipped by 4 bases and J by 6 bases, with 20 bases between them. The CDR3 loop spans 15 amino acids.

The V call is TRBV7-3, the J call TRBJ2-7, with 14 bases fitting TRBD2. CDR3 size: 19 residues. The germline V gene encodes CDR1 SGHTA and CDR2 FQGTGA. V was clipped by 2 bases and J by 3 bases; unmatched bases: 12. The CDR3 nucleotides are TGTGCCAGCAGCTTAGCGCCGGGACTAGCGGGGGTATTTTTCTACGAGCAGTACTTC. The encoded protein is CASSLAPGLAGVFFYEQYF.

This rearrangement joins TRBV18 to TRBJ2-4; D possibly uses TRBD1 or TRBD2 (6 bases each). This CDR3 is built from 18 residues. Germline CDR1 KGHSH, CDR2 LQKENI. V was cut by 3 bases and J by 0 bases, with 18 bases left in between. CDR3 nucleotides: TGTGCCAGCTCACCCCTAGGGAGGACAGCCATAGCCAAAAACATTCAGTACTTC. This translates into CASSPLGRTAIAKNIQYF. The entire variable domain, with the rest obtained from reference TRBV18 and TRBJ2-4, is as follows: NAGVMQNPRHLVRRRGQEARLRCSPMKGHSHVYWYRQLPEEGLKFMVYLQKENIIDESGMPKERFSAEFPKEGPSILRIQQVVRGDSAAYFCASSPLGRTAIAKNIQYFGAGTRLSVL.

The chain combines TRBV5-1 with TRBJ1-1; D gene uncertain. The CDR3 extends over 13 amino acids. CDR1 and CDR2 (germline): SGHRS, YFSETQ. The V and J ends lost 2 bases and 1 base respectively, with 6 bases between them. CDR3 region: CASSLHRNTEAFF. The CDR3 nucleotides are TGCGCCAGCAGCTTACACAGGAACACTGAAGCTTTCTTT.

The chain couples TRBV6-1 to TRBJ1-6, with D possibly being TRBD1 (5 bases). Germline V gene data show CDR1 as MNHNS and CDR2 as SASEGT. Trimming cost V 6 bases and J 7 bases, with 10 bases left between them. The CDR3 sequence is 13 residues long. The CDR3 loop is CASSGALNSPLHF. CDR3 nucleotides: TGTGCCAGCAGCGGGGCCCTGAATTCACCCCTCCACTTT.

This chain joins TRBV30 and TRBJ1-2, with 10 positions matching TRBD1. The trim removed 4 bases at V and 1 base at J, leaving 6 bases unmatched. This CDR3 has 15 amino acids. Per the germline V gene, CDR1 is GTSNPN and CDR2 is SVGIG (reference sequence). The DNA of the CDR3 is TGTGCCTGGACCCGGACAGGGGGATATAACTATGGCTACACCTTC. Amino acid sequence: CAWTRTGGYNYGYTF.

V gene TRBV27 combines with J gene TRBJ1-1; D is unresolved. With 2 bases removed from V and 1 base from J, the gap between germline ends came to 5 bases. The CDR3 loop spans 13 amino acids. Germline V gene lookup returns CDR1 MNHEY and CDR2 SMNVEV (reference sequence). The CDR3 DNA follows: TGTGCCAGCAGTTTAGAATCGAACACTGAAGCTTTCTTT. Amino acids: CASSLESNTEAFF.

The rearrangement joins TRBV27 to TRBJ2-1; D may match TRBD1 or TRBD2 (5 bases each). The germline V gene has CDR1 MNHEY and CDR2 SMNVEV (reference sequence). Trimming left V 9 bases short and J 0 bases short, with 12 bases between. The CDR3 length is 14 residues. The CDR3 protein is CASCRDHSYNEQFF. In DNA form, the CDR3 reads TGTGCCAGTTGCCGGGACCACTCCTACAATGAGCAGTTCTTC.

The chain links TRBV28 to TRBJ2-5, with D perhaps matching TRBD2 (5 bases). Trimming removed 1 base from V and 5 bases from J, with 14 bases in between. Germline loops: CDR1 MDHEN, CDR2 SYDVKM. The CDR3 is made up of 15 amino acids. This CDR3 reads CASSLFTGSYETQYF. The CDR3 region has the DNA TGTGCCAGCAGTTTATTCACGGGGAGTTATGAGACCCAGTACTTC.

The chain carries TRBV11-2 and TRBJ1-5; D remains unclear. Germline V gene data show CDR1 as SGHAT and CDR2 as FQNNGV. The ends were cut back, 5 bases at V and 3 bases at J, with 8 bases in the middle. There are 13 residues in the CDR3. Here the CDR3 DNA reads TGTGCCAGCAGCCCTACCAACAATCAGCCCCAGCATTTT. Translation gives CASSPTNNQPQHF.

The chain links TRBV19 to TRBJ1-3; D unresolved. Germline CDR1 LNHDA, CDR2 SQIVND (reference sequence). This CDR3 is 14 amino acids long. V was pared by 3 bases and J by 0 bases, with 6 bases between. The CDR3 loop is CASSMPGSGNTIYF. The CDR3 DNA sequence: TGTGCCAGTAGTATGCCAGGCTCTGGAAACACCATATATTTT.

This chain links TRBV25-1 with TRBJ1-2; D not certain. Germline V lookup: CDR1 MGHDK, CDR2 SYGVNS. This CDR3 has 15 amino acids. V lost 5 bases and J 4 bases, leaving 17 bases between the germline ends. The CDR3 spells CASSYLLDGLYGYTF. The CDR3 nucleotides are TGTGCCAGCAGTTATCTTTTGGACGGACTCTATGGCTACACCTTC.

This chain connects TRBV11-3 to TRBJ2-3; TRBD1 might be the D (5 bases). Trimming cost V 2 bases and J 0 bases, with 6 bases left between them. Germline lookup yields CDR1 SGHNT and CDR2 YENEEA. The CDR3 is 14 residues long. CDR3 in amino acids: CASSLQGSTDTQYF. CDR3 DNA: TGTGCCAGCAGCTTACAGGGTAGCACAGATACGCAGTATTTT.

The genes are TRBV6-1 and TRBJ1-5; no clear D gene. From germline, CDR1 is MNHNS and CDR2 SASEGT. The ends were cut back, 5 bases at V and 12 bases at J, with 23 bases in the middle. CDR3 length: 15 residues. CDR3 protein: CASSPLGGGTNRQHF. DNA for the CDR3: TGTGCCAGCAGTCCCCTCGGTGGCGGCACGAACCGCCAGCATTTT.

The chain uses TRBV18 and TRBJ2-5, with D unresolved. The CDR3 consists of 13 residues. Trimming took 6 bases from V and 2 from J, leaving 10 bases between them. Germline CDR1 and CDR2: KGHSH and LQKENI. CDR3 bases: TGTGCCAGCTCCTCAGGCGTTCAAGAGACCCAGTACTTC. It yields the protein CASSSGVQETQYF. Variable domain in full (rest from reference TRBV18 and TRBJ2-5): NAGVMQNPRHLVRRRGQEARLRCSPMKGHSHVYWYRQLPEEGLKFMVYLQKENIIDESGMPKERFSAEFPKEGPSILRIQQVVRGDSAAYFCASSSGVQETQYFGPGTRLLVL.

The V call is TRBV15, the J call TRBJ2-5; TRBD2 matches at 7 bases. Unmatched junction bases numbered 2, after V lost 0 bases and J lost 4 bases. The germline V gene has CDR1 LNHNV and CDR2 YYDKDF (reference sequence). The CDR3 length is 14 residues. The CDR3 loop is CATSREGGGETQYF. The DNA for the CDR3 is TGTGCCACCAGCAGAGAAGGCGGGGGAGAGACCCAGTACTTC.

The chain employs TRBV2 and TRBJ2-1; D is tentatively TRBD1 or TRBD2 (5 bases each). The length of the CDR3 is 17 residues. V was clipped by 10 bases and J by 0 bases, with 22 bases between them. CDR1 SNHLY and CDR2 FYNNEI come from the germline V gene. The chain's CDR3 is CANPGTVGSSSYNEQFF. DNA of the CDR3: TGTGCCAACCCAGGGACCGTAGGATCGAGCTCCTACAATGAGCAGTTCTTC.

CDR3 DNA: TGTGCCAGCAGCCGCGACAGGGGTGTGCCACCCCTCCACTTT. Its protein product is CASSRDRGVPPLHF. The V gene is TRBV7-2, the J gene TRBJ1-6, with 8 bases lining up with TRBD1. CDR3 size: 14 residues. After removal of 5 bases from V and 11 bases from J, the junction contained 8 bases not matched to a gene. Germline-derived CDR1 and CDR2 are SGHTA and FQGNSA.

This sequence joins TRBV5-4 and TRBJ2-1; 7 bases are shared with TRBD1. This CDR3 contains 14 residues. V lost 4 bases to trimming and J lost 7 bases; unmatched junction nucleotides: 8. In germline, CDR1 is SGHNT, CDR2 YYREEE (reference sequence). This chain's CDR3 is CASSETGRKNEQFF. CDR3 DNA: TGTGCCAGCAGCGAGACAGGGCGGAAAAATGAGCAGTTCTTC.

The rearrangement links TRBV27 to TRBJ2-2; D uncertain. There are 15 residues in the CDR3. V shed 7 bases and J shed 4 bases, with 16 bases lying between them. CDR1 and CDR2 from the germline V gene are MNHEY and SMNVEV (reference sequence). The CDR3 DNA reads as TGTGCCAGCACCAATACCCCATTGAGCACCGGGGAGCTGTTTTTT. This encodes CASTNTPLSTGELFF.

The chain recombines TRBV2 with TRBJ2-1; D may be TRBD1 or TRBD2 (5 bases each). V lost 6 bases and J 3 bases, leaving 12 bases between the germline ends. This CDR3 has 14 amino acids. Germline V gene sequence: CDR1 SNHLY, CDR2 FYNNEI. The CDR3 spells CASRRDRYYNEQFF. DNA of the CDR3: TGTGCCAGCAGGAGGGACCGCTACTACAATGAGCAGTTCTTC.

This clone was seen a single time. The J gene is TRBJ2-3, the V gene TRBV2; perhaps TRBD1 as D (5 bases). V gave up 4 bases and J gave up 1 base, with 9 bases separating them. The length of the CDR3 is 14 residues. The germline CDR1 and CDR2 sequences are SNHLY and FYNNEI. CDR3 DNA sequence: TGTGCCAGCAGTGGTCAGGGTGGCACAGATACGCAGTATTTT. Amino acid sequence: CASSGQGGTDTQYF.

V is TRBV30 and J is TRBJ1-1; D gene unclear. Trimming left V 2 bases short and J 7 bases short, with 8 bases between. This CDR3 region has 11 residues. The germline CDR1 and CDR2 sequences are GTSNPN and SVGIG (reference sequence). Here the CDR3 reads CAWSLLGEAFF. The CDR3 nucleotides are TGTGCCTGGAGTCTGTTGGGTGAAGCTTTCTTT.

V usage is TRBV14 and J usage is TRBJ2-1; D is unclear. This CDR3 is built from 13 residues. The germline gives CDR1 SGHDN, CDR2 FVKESK. Trimming left V 0 bases short and J 11 bases short, with 11 bases between. The CDR3 region has the DNA TGTGCCAGCAGCCAAGATTGGGCCAGTAAGCAGTTCTTC. It is translated as CASSQDWASKQFF. The whole variable domain, filled in from reference TRBV14 and TRBJ2-1, reads EAGVTQFPSHSVIEKGQTVTLRCDPISGHDNLYWYRRVMGKEIKFLLHFVKESKQDESGMPNNRFLAERTGGTYSTLKVQPAELEDSGVYFCASSQDWASKQFFGPGTRLTVL.